These T cell receptor beta chains were read from a single sample in a study of blood T cell repertoires in COVID-19. Some clones are missing from TCRdb's copy, which holds only in-frame ones; the method was immunoSEQ multiplex PCR. Of about 160,000 clones listed, roughly 91% were seen once; the top ten hold 3.5% to 5%. Specimen: peripheral blood. Source of these receptors: a woman in her fifties or sixties with acute or convalescent COVID-19. Both conserved end residues are part of each CDR3. A D gene is named only where the DNA matches it firmly. Rows may omit the clone size; those that give it use once, few, many or a size class.

>TRBV15|TRBJ1-1|NA|NA
TGTGCCACCAGCAGAGGACACGGAAACACTGAAGCTTTCTTT
CATSRGHGNTEAFF
>TRBV5-1|TRBJ2-2|NA|TRBD1
TGCGCCAGCAGAGCACTACAGGGGCGCACCGGGGAGCTGTTTTTT
CASRALQGRTGELFF
>TRBV24-1|TRBJ2-7|NA|TRBD1
TGTGCCACCAGCCCTTCCGACAGGGACCAGCAGTACTTC
CATSPSDRDQQYF
>TRBV7-2|TRBJ1-1|NA|NA
TGTGCCAGCAGCCCCAAGGGGGGGACTGAAGCTTTCTTT
CASSPKGGTEAFF
>TRBV7-2|TRBJ2-4|NA|NA
TGTGCCAGCAGCCCTTCCGGACTATTACGTAGAGACATTCAGTACTTC
CASSPSGLLRRDIQYF
>TRBV6-5|TRBJ1-1|NA|NA
TGTGCCAGCAGTTACTCGGGGCTCCCGAACACTGAAGCTTTCTTT
CASSYSGLPNTEAFF
>TRBV2|TRBJ2-1|NA|TRBD2
TGTGCCAGCAGTGAGGGGACTAGCGGGAGTGATGAGCAGTTCTTC
CASSEGTSGSDEQFF
>TRBV7-9|TRBJ2-1|NA|TRBD2
TGTGCCAGCAGCTTAATCCTAGCGGTTTACAATGAGCAGTTCTTC
CASSLILAVYNEQFF
>TRBV11-2|TRBJ2-5|NA|TRBD2
TGTGCCAGCAGCTTAGAAGGACTAGCGGAAGAGACCCAGTACTTC
CASSLEGLAEETQYF
>TRBV28|TRBJ1-2|NA|TRBD1
TGTGCCAGCAGTTTGTCGACCGGGACAGGGGTCTATGGCTACACCTTC
CASSLSTGTGVYGYTF
>TRBV6-1|TRBJ2-7|NA|NA
TGTGCCAGCAGTGATTTAGACATACTCTACGAGCAGTACTTC
CASSDLDILYEQYF
>TRBV6-1|TRBJ2-3|NA|TRBD2
TGTGCCAGCAGTGAAATGCTAGCGGGGACAAATACGCAGTATTTT
CASSEMLAGTNTQYF
>TRBV7-9|TRBJ1-1|NA|NA
TGTGCCAGCAGCTTAGCTGGGGGCTTGAACACTGAAGCTTTCTTT
CASSLAGGLNTEAFF
>TRBV12-3/TRBV12-4|TRBJ1-2|NA|NA
TGTGCCAGCGGGAGGGACACCTATGGCTACACCTTC
CASGRDTYGYTF
>TRBV10-1|TRBJ2-1|NA|TRBD2
TGCGCCAGCAGTGAGTCTCGAGCGGGGGAGTACAATGAGCAGTTCTTC
CASSESRAGEYNEQFF
>TRBV27|TRBJ2-7|NA|TRBD2
TGTGCCAGCAGCCCCTCGGGGGGGCTTCTGGGGTACGAGCAGTACTTC
CASSPSGGLLGYEQYF
>TRBV29-1|TRBJ2-1|NA|TRBD2
TGCAGCGTTGAATTAGCGGGGGTCCCCTACAATGAGCAGTTCTTC
CSVELAGVPYNEQFF
>TRBV28|TRBJ2-1|NA|TRBD1
TGTGCCAGCAGTTTCGACAGGGGGAATGAGCAGTTCTTC
CASSFDRGNEQFF
>TRBV2|TRBJ1-2|NA|NA
TGTGCCAGTAAGGACAGAGCTTATGGCTACACCTTC
CASKDRAYGYTF
>TRBV3-1/TRBV3-2|TRBJ1-2|NA|TRBD1
TGTGCCAGCAGCCAAGTTAAGGGGGCAGGAGGCTACACCTTC
CASSQVKGAGGYTF
>TRBV12-3/TRBV12-4|TRBJ1-1|NA|NA
TGTGCCAGCAGCCCTCAGATGAACACTGAAGCTTTCTTT
CASSPQMNTEAFF
>TRBV6-5|TRBJ1-2|NA|TRBD1
TGTGCCAGCAGGGGGACAGGGCATGGCTACACCTTC
CASRGTGHGYTF
>TRBV10-3|TRBJ2-7|NA|TRBD1
TGTGCCATCAAAGCCGGACAGGGGGAATACGAGCAGTACTTC
CAIKAGQGEYEQYF
>TRBV4-1|TRBJ2-7|once|TRBD2
TGCGCCAGCAGCCAAGCTAGCGGGGCAGTATACGAGCAGTACTTC
CASSQASGAVYEQYF
>TRBV7-9|TRBJ1-2|NA|NA
TGTGCCAGCAGCTCGCTCACTGTTGCTAACTATGGCTACACCTTC
CASSSLTVANYGYTF
>TRBV28|TRBJ2-1|NA|TRBD2
TGTGCCAGCAGTGCCCCAATGATAGCGGGAGAGGGCGATGAGCAGTTCTTC
CASSAPMIAGEGDEQFF
>TRBV7-8|TRBJ2-3|NA|TRBD2
TGTGCCAGCAGCTTAATGAGCGGGGGCTTCACAGATACGCAGTATTTT
CASSLMSGGFTDTQYF
>TRBV7-8|TRBJ2-7|NA|TRBD2
TGTGCCAGCAGCTTAAGTTGGGAGGGGTCCTACGAGCAGTACTTC
CASSLSWEGSYEQYF
>TRBV5-1|TRBJ2-6|NA|NA
TGCGCCAGCGGGAACCCATCAGGGGATGGGGCCAACGTCCTGACTTTC
CASGNPSGDGANVLTF
>TRBV3-1/TRBV3-2|TRBJ1-5|NA|NA
TGTGCCAGCAGCCAAGATGAGGGAGTTACGCCCCAGCATTTT
CASSQDEGVTPQHF
>TRBV5-8|TRBJ2-1|once|NA
TGTGCCAGCAGCTTGGGCGAGCGGACCTACAATGAGCAGTTCTTC
CASSLGERTYNEQFF
>TRBV6-5|TRBJ2-1|NA|TRBD2
TGTGCCAGCAGCCTTCTCGGGGAGGGGACGGGTGAGCAGTTCTTC
CASSLLGEGTGEQFF
>TRBV14|TRBJ1-6|NA|TRBD1
TGTGCCAGCAGCCAAGCCTCAGGGGGCCGATGGAATTCACCCCTCCACTTT
CASSQASGGRWNSPLHF
>TRBV24-1|TRBJ2-7|NA|TRBD1
TGTGCCACCAGTGATCCGGGACAGACCTACGAGCAGTACTTC
CATSDPGQTYEQYF
>TRBV6-2/TRBV6-3|TRBJ2-3|NA|TRBD2
TGTGCCAGCAGTGGCGGGGGGGCCACAGATACGCAGTATTTT
CASSGGGATDTQYF
>TRBV7-8|TRBJ2-2|NA|TRBD2
TGTGCCAGCAGCTTAGGGCTAGCGGGAGACACCGGGGAGCTGTTTTTT
CASSLGLAGDTGELFF
>TRBV2|TRBJ2-1|NA|NA
TGTGCCAGCGAAGGGCGAGCGGATGAGCAGTTCTTC
CASEGRADEQFF
>TRBV19|TRBJ2-7|NA|NA
TGTGCCAGTAGTATAGACACCGGCTACGAGCAGTACTTC
CASSIDTGYEQYF
>TRBV7-9|TRBJ2-7|NA|TRBD2
TGTGCCAGCAGTCCCGGACTAGCGGGGGCAGGGGAGCAGTACTTC
CASSPGLAGAGEQYF
>TRBV6-5|TRBJ1-1|once|NA
TGTGCCAGCAGTTACTCGGGGGGTGTGAACACTGAAGCTTTCTTT
CASSYSGGVNTEAFF
>TRBV12-5|TRBJ1-6|NA|TRBD1
TGTGCTAGTGGTTTGGGGGACAGATTAAATTCACCCCTCCACTTT
CASGLGDRLNSPLHF